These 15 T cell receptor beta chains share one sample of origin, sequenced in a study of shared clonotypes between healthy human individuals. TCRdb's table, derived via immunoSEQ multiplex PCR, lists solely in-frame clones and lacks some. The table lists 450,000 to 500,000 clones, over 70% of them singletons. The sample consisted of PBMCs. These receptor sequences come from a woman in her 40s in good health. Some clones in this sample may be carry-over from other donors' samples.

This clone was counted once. Here the CDR3 reads CAISESARPPYEQYF. For the CDR3, the DNA is TGTGCCATCAGTGAGTCAGCGCGGCCCCCCTACGAGCAGTACTTC. The chain has TRBV10-3 and TRBJ2-7, with unresolved D. The CDR3 runs to 15 residues. The germline V gene encodes CDR1 ENHRY and CDR2 SYGVKD. Trimming took off 0 bases at V and 2 bases at J, with 11 bases between the two ends.

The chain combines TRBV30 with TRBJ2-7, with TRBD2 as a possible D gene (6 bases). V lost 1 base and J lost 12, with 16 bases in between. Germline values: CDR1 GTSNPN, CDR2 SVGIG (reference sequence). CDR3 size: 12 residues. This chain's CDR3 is CAWSDWRERTYF. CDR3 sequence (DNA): TGTGCCTGGAGTGATTGGCGGGAAAGAACGTACTTC.

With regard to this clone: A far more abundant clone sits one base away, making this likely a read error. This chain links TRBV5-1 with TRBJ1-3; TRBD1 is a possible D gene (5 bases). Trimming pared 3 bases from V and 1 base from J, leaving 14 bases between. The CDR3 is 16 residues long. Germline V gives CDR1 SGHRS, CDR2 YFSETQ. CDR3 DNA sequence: TGCGCCAGCAGCTCTACGCAGGGTTCTTCTGGAAACACCATATATTTT. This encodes CASSSTQGSSGNTIYF.

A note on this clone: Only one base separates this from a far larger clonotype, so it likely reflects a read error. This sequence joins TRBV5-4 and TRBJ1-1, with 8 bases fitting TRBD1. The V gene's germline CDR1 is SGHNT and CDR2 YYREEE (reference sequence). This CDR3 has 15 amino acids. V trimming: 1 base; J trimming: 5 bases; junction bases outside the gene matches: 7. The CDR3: CASSLFRGQKTEAFF. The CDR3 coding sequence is TGTGCCAGCAGCTTGTTCAGGGGGCAGAAAACTGAAGCTTTCTTT.

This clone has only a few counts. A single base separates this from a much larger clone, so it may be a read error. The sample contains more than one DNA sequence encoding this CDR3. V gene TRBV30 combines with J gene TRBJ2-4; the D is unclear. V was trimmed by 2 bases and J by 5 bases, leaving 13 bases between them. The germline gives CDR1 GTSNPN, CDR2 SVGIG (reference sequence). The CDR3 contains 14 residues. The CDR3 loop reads CAWSSRGRENIQYF. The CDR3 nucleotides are TGTGCCTGGAGTTCACGCGGACGTGAAAACATTCAGTACTTC.

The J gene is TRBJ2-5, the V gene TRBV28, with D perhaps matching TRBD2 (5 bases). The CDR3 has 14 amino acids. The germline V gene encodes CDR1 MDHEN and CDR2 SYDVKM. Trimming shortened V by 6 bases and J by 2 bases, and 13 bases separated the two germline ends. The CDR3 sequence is CASRSPGGQETQYF. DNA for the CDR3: TGTGCCAGCAGGTCGCCCGGCGGGCAAGAGACCCAGTACTTC. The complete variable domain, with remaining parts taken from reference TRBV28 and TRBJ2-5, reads DVKVTQSSRYLVKRTGEKVFLECVQDMDHENMFWYRQDPGLGLRLIYFSYDVKMKEKGDIPEGYSVSREKKERFSLILESASTNQTSMYLCASRSPGGQETQYFGPGTRLLVL.

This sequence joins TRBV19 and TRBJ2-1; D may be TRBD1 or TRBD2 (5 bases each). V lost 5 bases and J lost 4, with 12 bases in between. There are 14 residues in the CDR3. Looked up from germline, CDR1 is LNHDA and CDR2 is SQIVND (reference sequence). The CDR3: CASSPPGRYNEQFF. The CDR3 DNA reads TGTGCCAGTAGTCCCCCGGGGCGGTACAATGAGCAGTTCTTC.

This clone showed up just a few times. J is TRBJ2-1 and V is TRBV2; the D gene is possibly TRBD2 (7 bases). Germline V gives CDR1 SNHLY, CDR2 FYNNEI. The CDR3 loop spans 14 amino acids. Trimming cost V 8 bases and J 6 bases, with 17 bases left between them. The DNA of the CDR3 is TGTGCCAGCCAGGGGAGGGAGGGACGCAATGAGCAGTTCTTC. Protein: CASQGREGRNEQFF.

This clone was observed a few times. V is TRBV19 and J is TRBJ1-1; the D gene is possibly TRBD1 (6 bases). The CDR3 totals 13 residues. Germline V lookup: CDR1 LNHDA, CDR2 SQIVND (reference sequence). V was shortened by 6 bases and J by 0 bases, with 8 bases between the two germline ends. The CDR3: CASRGTLNTEAFF. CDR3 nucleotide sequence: TGTGCCAGTAGAGGGACACTGAACACTGAAGCTTTCTTT. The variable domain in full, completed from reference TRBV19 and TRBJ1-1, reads DGGITQSPKYLFRKEGQNVTLSCEQNLNHDAMYWYRQDPGQGLRLIYYSQIVNDFQKGDIAEGYSVSREKKESFPLTVTSAQKNPTAFYLCASRGTLNTEAFFGQGTRLTVV.

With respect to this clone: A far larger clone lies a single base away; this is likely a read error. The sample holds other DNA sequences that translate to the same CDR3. The CDR3 DNA is TGTGCCAGCAGGGGGGACAGGGGTTACGAGAAACTGTTTTTT. It translates to CASRGDRGYEKLFF. The chain recombines TRBV27 with TRBJ1-4, with TRBD1 identical over 10 bases. The CDR3 has 14 residues. With V trimmed by 6 bases and J by 11 bases, 9 bases remained unmatched. Looked up from germline, CDR1 is MNHEY and CDR2 is SMNVEV (reference sequence).

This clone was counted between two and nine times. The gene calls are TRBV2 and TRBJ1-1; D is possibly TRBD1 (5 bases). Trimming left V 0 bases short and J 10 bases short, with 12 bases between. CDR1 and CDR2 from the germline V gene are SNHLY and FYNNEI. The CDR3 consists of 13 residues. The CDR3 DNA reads TGTGCCAGCAGTGAAGCCCCAGGGAGTCCAGCTTTCTTT. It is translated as CASSEAPGSPAFF.

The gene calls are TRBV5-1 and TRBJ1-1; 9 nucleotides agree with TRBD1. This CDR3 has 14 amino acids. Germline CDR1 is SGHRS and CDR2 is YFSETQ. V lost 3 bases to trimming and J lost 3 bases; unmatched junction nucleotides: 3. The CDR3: CASSSTGGDTEAFF. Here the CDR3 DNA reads TGCGCCAGCAGCTCGACAGGGGGTGACACTGAAGCTTTCTTT.

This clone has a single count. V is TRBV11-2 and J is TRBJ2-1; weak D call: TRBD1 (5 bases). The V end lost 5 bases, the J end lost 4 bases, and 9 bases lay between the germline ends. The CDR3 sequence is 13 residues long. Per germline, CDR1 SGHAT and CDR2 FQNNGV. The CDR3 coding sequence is TGTGCCAGCAGCCCTAGACAGTACAATGAGCAGTTCTTC. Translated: CASSPRQYNEQFF. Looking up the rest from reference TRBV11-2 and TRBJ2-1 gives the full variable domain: EAGVAQSPRYKIIEKRQSVAFWCNPISGHATLYWYQQILGQGPKLLIQFQNNGVVDDSQLPKDRFSAERLKGVDSTLKIQPAKLEDSAVYLCASSPRQYNEQFFGPGTRLTVL.

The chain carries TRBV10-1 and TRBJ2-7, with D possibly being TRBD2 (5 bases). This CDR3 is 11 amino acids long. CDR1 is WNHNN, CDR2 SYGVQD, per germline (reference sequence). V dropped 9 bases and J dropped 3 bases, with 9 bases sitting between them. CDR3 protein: CASQRVYEQYF. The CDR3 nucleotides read TGCGCCAGTCAGAGGGTCTACGAGCAGTACTTC.

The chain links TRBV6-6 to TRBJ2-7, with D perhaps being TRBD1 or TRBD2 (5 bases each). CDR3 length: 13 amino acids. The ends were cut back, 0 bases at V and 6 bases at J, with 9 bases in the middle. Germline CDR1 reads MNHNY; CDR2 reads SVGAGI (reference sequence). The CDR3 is CASSYSRELEQYF. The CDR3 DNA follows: TGTGCCAGCAGTTACTCCAGGGAGCTCGAGCAGTACTTC.